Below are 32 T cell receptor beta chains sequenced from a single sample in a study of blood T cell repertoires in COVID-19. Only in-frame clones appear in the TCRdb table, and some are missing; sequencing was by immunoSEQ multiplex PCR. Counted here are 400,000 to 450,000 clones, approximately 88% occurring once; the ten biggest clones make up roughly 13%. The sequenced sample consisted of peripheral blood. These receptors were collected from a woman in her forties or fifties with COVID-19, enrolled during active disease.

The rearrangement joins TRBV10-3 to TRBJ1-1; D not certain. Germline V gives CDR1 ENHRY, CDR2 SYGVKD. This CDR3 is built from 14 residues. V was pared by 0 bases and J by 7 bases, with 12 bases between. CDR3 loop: CAISESEAVDEAFF. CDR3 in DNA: TGTGCCATCAGTGAGTCAGAGGCGGTAGATGAAGCTTTCTTT.

CDR3 protein: CASSELQVGEAFF. The DNA of the CDR3 is TGTGCCAGCAGTGAACTACAGGTCGGTGAAGCTTTCTTT. The J gene is TRBJ1-1, the V gene TRBV2; maybe TRBD1 (5 bases). The CDR3 is made up of 13 amino acids. Trimming removed 2 bases from V and 7 bases from J, with 11 bases in between. Per the germline V gene, CDR1 is SNHLY and CDR2 is FYNNEI.

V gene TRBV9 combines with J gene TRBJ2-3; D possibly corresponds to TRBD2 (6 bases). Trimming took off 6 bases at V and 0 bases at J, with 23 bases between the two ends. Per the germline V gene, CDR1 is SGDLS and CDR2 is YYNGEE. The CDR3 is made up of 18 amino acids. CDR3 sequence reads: CASTLAGGPSMSTDTQYF. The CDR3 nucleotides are TGTGCCAGCACTTTAGCCGGAGGGCCATCTATGAGCACAGATACGCAGTATTTT.

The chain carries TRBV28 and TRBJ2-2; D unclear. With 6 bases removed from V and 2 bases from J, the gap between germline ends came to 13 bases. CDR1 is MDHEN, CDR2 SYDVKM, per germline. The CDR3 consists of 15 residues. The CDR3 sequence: CASSIPPKNTGELFF. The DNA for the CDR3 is TGTGCCAGCAGCATCCCCCCCAAAAACACCGGGGAGCTGTTTTTT. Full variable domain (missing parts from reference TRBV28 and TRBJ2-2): DVKVTQSSRYLVKRTGEKVFLECVQDMDHENMFWYRQDPGLGLRLIYFSYDVKMKEKGDIPEGYSVSREKKERFSLILESASTNQTSMYLCASSIPPKNTGELFFGEGSRLTVL.

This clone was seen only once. CDR3 region: CASKFTPQTVNYGYTF. CDR3 in DNA: TGTGCCAGCAAGTTCACCCCCCAGACAGTGAACTATGGCTACACCTTC. The J gene is TRBJ1-2, the V gene TRBV6-6; possibly TRBD1 for D (5 bases). The germline V and J ends were trimmed by 7 bases and 2 bases, with 20 bases remaining between them. This CDR3 contains 16 residues. Per the germline V gene, CDR1 is MNHNY and CDR2 is SVGAGI (reference sequence).

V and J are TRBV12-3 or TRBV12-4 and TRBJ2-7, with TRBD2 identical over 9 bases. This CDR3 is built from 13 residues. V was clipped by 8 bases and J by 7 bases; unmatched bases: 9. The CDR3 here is CASVAGGSGEQYF. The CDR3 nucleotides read TGTGCCAGCGTCGCGGGAGGGTCTGGGGAGCAGTACTTC.

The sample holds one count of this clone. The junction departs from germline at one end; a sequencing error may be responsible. Written as DNA, the CDR3 is TGTGCCAGCAGCTTATGGAGCTCCTATAATTCACCCCTCCACTTT. Translation gives CASSLWSSYNSPLHF. The chain carries TRBV27 and TRBJ1-6; D remains unclear. Per the germline V gene, CDR1 is MNHEY and CDR2 is SMNVEV (reference sequence). The CDR3 consists of 15 residues.

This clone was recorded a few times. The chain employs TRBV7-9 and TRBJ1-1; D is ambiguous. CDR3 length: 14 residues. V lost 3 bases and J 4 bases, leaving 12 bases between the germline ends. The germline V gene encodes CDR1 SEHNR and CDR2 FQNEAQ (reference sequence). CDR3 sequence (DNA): TGTGCCAGCAGCTTCGAGGGAGGGATCACTGAAGCTTTCTTT. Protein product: CASSFEGGITEAFF.

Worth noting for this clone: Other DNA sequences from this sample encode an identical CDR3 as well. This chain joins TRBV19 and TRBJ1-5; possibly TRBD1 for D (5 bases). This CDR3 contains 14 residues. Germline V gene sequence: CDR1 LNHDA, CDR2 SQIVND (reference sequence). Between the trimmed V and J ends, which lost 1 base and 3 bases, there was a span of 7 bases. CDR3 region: CASSIGQSNQPQHF. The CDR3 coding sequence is TGTGCCAGTAGTATAGGACAGTCCAATCAGCCCCAGCATTTT.

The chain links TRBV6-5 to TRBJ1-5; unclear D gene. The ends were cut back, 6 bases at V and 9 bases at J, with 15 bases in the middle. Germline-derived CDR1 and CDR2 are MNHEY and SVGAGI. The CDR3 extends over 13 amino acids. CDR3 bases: TGTGCCAGCAGCCGAATCGGCCCGGGGCCCCAGCATTTT. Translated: CASSRIGPGPQHF.

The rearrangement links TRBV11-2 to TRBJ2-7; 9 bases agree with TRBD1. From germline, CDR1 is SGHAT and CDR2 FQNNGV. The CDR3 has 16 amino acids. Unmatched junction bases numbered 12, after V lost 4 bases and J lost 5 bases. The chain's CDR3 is CASSYTPGQGPHEQYF. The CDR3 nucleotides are TGTGCCAGCAGCTATACACCGGGACAGGGCCCCCACGAGCAGTACTTC.

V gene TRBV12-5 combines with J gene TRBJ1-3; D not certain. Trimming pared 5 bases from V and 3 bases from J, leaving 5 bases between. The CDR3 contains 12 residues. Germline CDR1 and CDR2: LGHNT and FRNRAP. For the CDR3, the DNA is TGTGCTAGTGGTCCACTTGGAAACACCATATATTTT. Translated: CASGPLGNTIYF.

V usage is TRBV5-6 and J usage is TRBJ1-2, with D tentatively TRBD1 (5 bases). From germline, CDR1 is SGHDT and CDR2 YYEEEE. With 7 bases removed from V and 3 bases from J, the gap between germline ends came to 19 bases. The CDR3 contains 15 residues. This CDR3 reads CASGRKVGGYYGYTF. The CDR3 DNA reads TGTGCCAGCGGGAGGAAAGTCGGGGGATACTATGGCTACACCTTC.

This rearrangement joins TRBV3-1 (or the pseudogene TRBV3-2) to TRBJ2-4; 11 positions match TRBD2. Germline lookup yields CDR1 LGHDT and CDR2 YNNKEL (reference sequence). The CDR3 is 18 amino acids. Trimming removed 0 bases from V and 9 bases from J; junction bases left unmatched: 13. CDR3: CASSQEGLGSGGVSIQYF. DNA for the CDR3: TGTGCCAGCAGCCAAGAGGGCTTGGGTAGCGGGGGGGTCAGCATTCAGTACTTC.

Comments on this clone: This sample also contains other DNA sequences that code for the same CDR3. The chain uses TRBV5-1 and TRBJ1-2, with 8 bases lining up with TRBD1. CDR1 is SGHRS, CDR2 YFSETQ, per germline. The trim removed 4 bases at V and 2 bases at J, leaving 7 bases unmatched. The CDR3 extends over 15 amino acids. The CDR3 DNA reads TGCGCCAGCAGCCTTAGAACAGGGGGAAACTATGGCTACACCTTC. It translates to CASSLRTGGNYGYTF.

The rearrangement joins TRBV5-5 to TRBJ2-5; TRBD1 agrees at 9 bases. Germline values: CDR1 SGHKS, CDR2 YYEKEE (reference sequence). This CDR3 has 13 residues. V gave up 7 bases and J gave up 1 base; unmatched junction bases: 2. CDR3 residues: CASGQGLQETQYF. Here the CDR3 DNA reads TGTGCCAGCGGACAGGGGCTCCAAGAGACCCAGTACTTC.

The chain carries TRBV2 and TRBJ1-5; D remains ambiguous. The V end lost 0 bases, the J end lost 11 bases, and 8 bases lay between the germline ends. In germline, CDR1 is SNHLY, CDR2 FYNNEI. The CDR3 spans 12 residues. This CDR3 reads CASSEATRAQHF. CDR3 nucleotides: TGTGCCAGCAGTGAAGCAACGAGGGCCCAGCATTTT.

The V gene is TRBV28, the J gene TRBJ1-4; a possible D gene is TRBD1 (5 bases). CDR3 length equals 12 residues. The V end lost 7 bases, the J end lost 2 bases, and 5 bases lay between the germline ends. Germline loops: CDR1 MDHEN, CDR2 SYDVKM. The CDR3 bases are TGTGCCAGCAAGGGGACTAATGAAAAACTGTTTTTT. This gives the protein CASKGTNEKLFF. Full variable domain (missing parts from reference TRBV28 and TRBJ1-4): DVKVTQSSRYLVKRTGEKVFLECVQDMDHENMFWYRQDPGLGLRLIYFSYDVKMKEKGDIPEGYSVSREKKERFSLILESASTNQTSMYLCASKGTNEKLFFGSGTQLSVL.

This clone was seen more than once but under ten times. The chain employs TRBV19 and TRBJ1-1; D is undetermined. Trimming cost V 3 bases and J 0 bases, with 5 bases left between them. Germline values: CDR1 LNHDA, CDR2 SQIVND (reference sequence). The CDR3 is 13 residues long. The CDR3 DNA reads TGTGCCAGTAGTATTCAGATGAACACTGAAGCTTTCTTT. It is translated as CASSIQMNTEAFF. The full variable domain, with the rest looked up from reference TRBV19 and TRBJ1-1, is DGGITQSPKYLFRKEGQNVTLSCEQNLNHDAMYWYRQDPGQGLRLIYYSQIVNDFQKGDIAEGYSVSREKKESFPLTVTSAQKNPTAFYLCASSIQMNTEAFFGQGTRLTVV.

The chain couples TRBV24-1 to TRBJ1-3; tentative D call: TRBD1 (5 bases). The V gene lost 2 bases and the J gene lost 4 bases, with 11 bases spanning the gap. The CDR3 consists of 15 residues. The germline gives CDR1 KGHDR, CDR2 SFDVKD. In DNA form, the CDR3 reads TGTGCCACCAGTGATTCCAGGGCTTCCGGAAACACCATATATTTT. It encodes CATSDSRASGNTIYF.

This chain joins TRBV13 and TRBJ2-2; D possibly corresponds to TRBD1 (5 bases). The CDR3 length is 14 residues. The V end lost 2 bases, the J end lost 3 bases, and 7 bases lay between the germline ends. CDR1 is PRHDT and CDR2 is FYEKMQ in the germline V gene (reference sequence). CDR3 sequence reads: CASSLIRDTGELFF. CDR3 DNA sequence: TGTGCCAGCAGCTTAATCAGGGACACCGGGGAGCTGTTTTTT.

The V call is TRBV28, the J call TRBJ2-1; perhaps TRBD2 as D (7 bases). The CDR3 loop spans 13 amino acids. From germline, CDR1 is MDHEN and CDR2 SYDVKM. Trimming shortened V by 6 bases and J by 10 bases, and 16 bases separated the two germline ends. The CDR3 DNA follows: TGTGCCAGCAGCCTCGTCGGCGGGGGCGAGCAGTTCTTC. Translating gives CASSLVGGGEQFF.

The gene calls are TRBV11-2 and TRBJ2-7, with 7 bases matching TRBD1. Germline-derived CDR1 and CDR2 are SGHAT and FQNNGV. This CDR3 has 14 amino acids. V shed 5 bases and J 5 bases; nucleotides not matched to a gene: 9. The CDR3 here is CASSLRTGPDEQYF. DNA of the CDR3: TGTGCCAGCAGCCTGCGGACAGGCCCGGACGAGCAGTACTTC. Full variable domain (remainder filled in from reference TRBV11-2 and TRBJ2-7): EAGVAQSPRYKIIEKRQSVAFWCNPISGHATLYWYQQILGQGPKLLIQFQNNGVVDDSQLPKDRFSAERLKGVDSTLKIQPAKLEDSAVYLCASSLRTGPDEQYFGPGTRLTVT.

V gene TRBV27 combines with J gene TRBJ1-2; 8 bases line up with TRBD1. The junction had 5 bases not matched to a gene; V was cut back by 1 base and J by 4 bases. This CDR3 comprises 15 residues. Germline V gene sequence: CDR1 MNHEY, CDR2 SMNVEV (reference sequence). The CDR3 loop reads CASSLWAGGTYGYTF. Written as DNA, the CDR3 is TGTGCCAGCAGTTTATGGGCAGGGGGCACCTATGGCTACACCTTC.

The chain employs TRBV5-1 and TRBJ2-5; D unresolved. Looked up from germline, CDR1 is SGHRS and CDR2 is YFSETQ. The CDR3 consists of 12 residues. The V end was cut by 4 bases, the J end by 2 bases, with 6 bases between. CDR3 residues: CASSTAQETQYF. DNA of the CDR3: TGCGCCAGCAGCACCGCGCAAGAGACCCAGTACTTC. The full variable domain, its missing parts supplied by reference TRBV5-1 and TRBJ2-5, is KAGVTQTPRYLIKTRGQQVTLSCSPISGHRSVSWYQQTPGQGLQFLFEYFSETQRNKGNFPGRFSGRQFSNSRSEMNVSTLELGDSALYLCASSTAQETQYFGPGTRLLVL.

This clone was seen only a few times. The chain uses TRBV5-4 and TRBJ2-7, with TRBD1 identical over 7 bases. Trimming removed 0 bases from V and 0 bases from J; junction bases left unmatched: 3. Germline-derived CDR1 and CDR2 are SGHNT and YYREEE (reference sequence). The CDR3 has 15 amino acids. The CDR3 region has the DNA TGTGCCAGCAGCTTGGCGAGACAGGGCTCCTACGAGCAGTACTTC. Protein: CASSLARQGSYEQYF.

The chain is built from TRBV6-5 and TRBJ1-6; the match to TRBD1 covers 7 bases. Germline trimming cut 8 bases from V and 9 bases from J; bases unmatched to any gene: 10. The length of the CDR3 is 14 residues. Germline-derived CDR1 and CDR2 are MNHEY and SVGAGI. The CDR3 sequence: CASGTGQDSSPLHF. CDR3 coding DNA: TGTGCCAGCGGTACCGGACAGGACTCTTCACCCCTCCACTTT.

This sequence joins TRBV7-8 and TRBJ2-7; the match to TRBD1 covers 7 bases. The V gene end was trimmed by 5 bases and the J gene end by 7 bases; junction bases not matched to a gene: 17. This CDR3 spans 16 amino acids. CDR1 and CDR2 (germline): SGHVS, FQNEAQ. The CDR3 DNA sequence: TGTGCCAGCAGCCTTCTGACCCAGCCCCAGGGGGATGAGCAGTACTTC. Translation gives CASSLLTQPQGDEQYF.

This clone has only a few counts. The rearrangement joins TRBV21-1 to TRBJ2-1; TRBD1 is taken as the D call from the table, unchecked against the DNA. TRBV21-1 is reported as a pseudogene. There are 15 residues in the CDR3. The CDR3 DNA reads TGTGCCAGCAGCAAAGACAGGTGGCCCTACAATGAGCAGTTCTTC. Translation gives CASSKDRWPYNEQFF.

The CDR3 DNA reads TGTGCCAGCAGAGACACGGGACAGGGAGGTGAAAAACTGTTTTTT. This gives the protein CASRDTGQGGEKLFF. The genes are TRBV5-5 and TRBJ1-4; 9 nucleotides align to TRBD1. The V and J ends lost 5 bases and 7 bases, in that order; junction bases with no gene match: 9. Germline CDR1 is SGHKS and CDR2 is YYEKEE (reference sequence). The CDR3 is 15 amino acids.

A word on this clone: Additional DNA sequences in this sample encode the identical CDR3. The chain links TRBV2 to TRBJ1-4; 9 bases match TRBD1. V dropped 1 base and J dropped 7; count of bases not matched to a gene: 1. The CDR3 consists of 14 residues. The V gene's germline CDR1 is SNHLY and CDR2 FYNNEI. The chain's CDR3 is CASSEDRGPEKLFF. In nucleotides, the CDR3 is TGTGCCAGCAGTGAAGACAGGGGGCCTGAAAAACTGTTTTTT. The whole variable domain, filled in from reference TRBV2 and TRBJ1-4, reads EPEVTQTPSHQVTQMGQEVILRCVPISNHLYFYWYRQILGQKVEFLVSFYNNEISEKSEIFDDQFSVERPDGSNFTLKIRSTKLEDSAMYFCASSEDRGPEKLFFGSGTQLSVL.

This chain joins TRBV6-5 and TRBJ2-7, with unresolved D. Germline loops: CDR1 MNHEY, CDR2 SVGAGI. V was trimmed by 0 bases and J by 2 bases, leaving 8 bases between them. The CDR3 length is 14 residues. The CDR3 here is CASSYSREAYEQYF. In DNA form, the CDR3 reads TGTGCCAGCAGTTACTCGAGAGAAGCCTACGAGCAGTACTTC.